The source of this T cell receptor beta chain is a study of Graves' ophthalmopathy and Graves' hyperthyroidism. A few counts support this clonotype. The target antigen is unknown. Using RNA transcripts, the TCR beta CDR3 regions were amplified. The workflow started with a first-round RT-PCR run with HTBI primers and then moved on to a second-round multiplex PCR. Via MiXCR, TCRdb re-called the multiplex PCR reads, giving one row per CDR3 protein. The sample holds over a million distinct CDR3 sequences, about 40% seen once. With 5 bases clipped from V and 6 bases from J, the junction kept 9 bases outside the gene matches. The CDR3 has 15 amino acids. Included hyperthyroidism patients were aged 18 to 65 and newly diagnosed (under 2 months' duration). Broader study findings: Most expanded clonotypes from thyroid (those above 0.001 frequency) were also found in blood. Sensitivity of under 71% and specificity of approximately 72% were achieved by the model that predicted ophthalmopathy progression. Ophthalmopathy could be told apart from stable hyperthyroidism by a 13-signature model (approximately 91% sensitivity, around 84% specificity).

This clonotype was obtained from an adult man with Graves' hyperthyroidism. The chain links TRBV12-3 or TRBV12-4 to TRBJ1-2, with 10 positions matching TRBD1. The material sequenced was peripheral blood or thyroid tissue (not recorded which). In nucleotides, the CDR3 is TGTGCCAGCAGTGAGTCTTGGACAGGGGGGGATGGCTACACCTTC. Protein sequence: CASSESWTGGDGYTF.